The 24 T cell receptor beta chains below all came from one sample that was sequenced in a study of blood T cell repertoires in COVID-19. Produced via immunoSEQ multiplex PCR; TCRdb's table is partial and in-frame only. The sample records some 140,000 clones, more than 80% being singletons. Specimen: peripheral blood. These receptors came from a man over 45 with acute or convalescent COVID-19.

DNA for the CDR3: TGTGCCAGCGGTACCGGATCGGGTCTCGAGCAGTACTTC. This codes for CASGTGSGLEQYF. The gene calls are TRBV19 and TRBJ2-7; D ambiguous. CDR1 LNHDA and CDR2 SQIVND come from the germline V gene (reference sequence). Trimming shortened V by 9 bases and J by 6 bases, and 18 bases separated the two germline ends. The CDR3 is 13 amino acids.

The chain employs TRBV19 and TRBJ2-5; TRBD2 is a possible D gene (6 bases). CDR1 and CDR2 (germline): LNHDA, SQIVND (reference sequence). The CDR3 is 15 residues long. Trimming took 6 bases from V and 5 from J, leaving 19 bases between them. Here the CDR3 DNA reads TGTGCCAGTAGGGAAACGGGGGTCAGTGTTGAGACCCAGTACTTC. It codes for CASRETGVSVETQYF.

The chain is built from TRBV18 and TRBJ2-7; 10 bases are a match to TRBD1. V was clipped by 4 bases and J by 6 bases; unmatched bases: 3. Germline CDR1 reads KGHSH; CDR2 reads LQKENI. The CDR3 length is 13 residues. The CDR3 region has the DNA TGTGCCAGCTCACAAGGACAGGGGGTCGAGCAGTACGTC. Its protein product is CASSQGQGVEQYV.

The V call is TRBV3-1 (or the pseudogene TRBV3-2), the J call TRBJ2-5; TRBD2 agrees at 9 bases. The V gene's germline CDR1 is LGHDT and CDR2 YNNKEL (reference sequence). There are 14 residues in the CDR3. Unmatched junction bases numbered 3, after V lost 5 bases and J lost 2 bases. In nucleotides, the CDR3 is TGTGCCAGCAGCAGGCGGGGGGGGCAAGAGACCCAGTACTTC. It is translated as CASSRRGGQETQYF.

This clone has a single count. This chain links TRBV13 with TRBJ1-1; maybe TRBD1 (6 bases). The CDR3 is made up of 14 amino acids. Germline V gives CDR1 PRHDT, CDR2 FYEKMQ (reference sequence). Trimming removed 5 bases at V and 5 bases at J, with 15 bases between. The chain's CDR3 is CASSTGTLWTEAFF. In DNA, the CDR3 is TGTGCCAGCAGCACCGGGACATTGTGGACTGAAGCTTTCTTT.

J is TRBJ2-6 and V is TRBV10-3; TRBD2 matches at 12 bases. Losses at the gene ends were 4 bases for V and 2 bases for J; bases not matched to a gene: 6. Germline V CDR1 and CDR2: ENHRY, SYGVKD. CDR3 length: 18 amino acids. CDR3 bases: TGTGCCATCAGTGCGGCTAGCGGGGGGGCTGCTGGGGCCAACGTCCTGACTTTC. This gives the protein CAISAASGGAAGANVLTF.

The V call is TRBV5-8, the J call TRBJ2-1; possibly TRBD1 for D (6 bases). V dropped 0 bases and J dropped 2 bases, with 9 bases sitting between them. This CDR3 has 15 residues. Per germline, CDR1 SGHTS and CDR2 YDEGEE. CDR3 coding DNA: TGTGCCAGCAGCTTGGGACAGGCCCCCTACAATGAGCAGTTCTTC. Its protein product is CASSLGQAPYNEQFF.

The chain joins TRBV9 to TRBJ2-3; D call uncertain. Trimming pared 3 bases from V and 3 bases from J, leaving 5 bases between. Germline values: CDR1 SGDLS, CDR2 YYNGEE. The length of the CDR3 is 12 residues. CDR3 sequence reads: CASSETTDTQYF. In nucleotides, the CDR3 is TGTGCCAGCAGCGAAACAACAGATACGCAGTATTTT.

The V call is TRBV10-3, the J call TRBJ1-5; TRBD1 agrees at 7 bases. Germline V gives CDR1 ENHRY, CDR2 SYGVKD. V lost 4 bases to trimming and J lost 4 bases; unmatched junction nucleotides: 10. The CDR3 is 16 amino acids. The CDR3 spells CAISASDRVGNQPQHF. CDR3 nucleotides: TGTGCCATCAGTGCCTCAGACAGGGTGGGGAATCAGCCCCAGCATTTT.

J is TRBJ2-1 and V is TRBV6-5; TRBD1 agrees at 7 bases. The CDR3 is 16 residues long. The V segment lost 0 bases and the J segment 2 bases; nucleotides outside the gene matches: 4. Germline V gene lookup returns CDR1 MNHEY and CDR2 SVGAGI. CDR3 amino acids: CASSYSRRGTYNEQFF. DNA of the CDR3: TGTGCCAGCAGTTACTCCCGCAGGGGGACCTACAATGAGCAGTTCTTC.

V and J are TRBV6-1 and TRBJ1-4; D is possibly TRBD1 (5 bases). Germline CDR1 MNHNS, CDR2 SASEGT. CDR3 size: 13 residues. V gave up 7 bases and J gave up 9 bases, with 15 bases separating them. The CDR3: CASNQGVDKKLFF. The CDR3 DNA reads as TGTGCCAGCAATCAAGGGGTCGATAAAAAACTGTTTTTT.

The J gene is TRBJ2-2, the V gene TRBV9; D perhaps matches TRBD2 (5 bases). Germline V gene data show CDR1 as SGDLS and CDR2 as YYNGEE. Trimming stripped 0 bases from V and 0 bases from J, with 9 bases between. This CDR3 has 16 residues. CDR3 DNA: TGTGCCAGCAGCGTAGATATAGCGACGAACACCGGGGAGCTGTTTTTT. Protein: CASSVDIATNTGELFF.

The chain joins TRBV7-8 to TRBJ2-3; perhaps TRBD2 as D (6 bases). V gave up 2 bases and J gave up 3 bases, with 12 bases separating them. Germline CDR1 and CDR2: SGHVS and FQNEAQ. This CDR3 comprises 15 residues. DNA of the CDR3: TGTGCCAGCAGCTTATCCCTTGGAGGGACAGATACGCAGTATTTT. This codes for CASSLSLGGTDTQYF.

The gene calls are TRBV7-9 and TRBJ1-5; no reliable D call. Germline V gene lookup returns CDR1 SEHNR and CDR2 FQNEAQ (reference sequence). The V end was cut by 5 bases, the J end by 5 bases, with 10 bases between. The CDR3 runs 13 residues. The CDR3, as DNA: TGTGCCAGCAGCCACGACGCGGATCAGCCCCAGCATTTT. Its protein product is CASSHDADQPQHF. Drawing the rest from reference TRBV7-9 and TRBJ1-5, the complete variable domain is DTGVSQNPRHKITKRGQNVTFRCDPISEHNRLYWYRQTLGQGPEFLTYFQNEAQLEKSRLLSDRFSAERPKGSFSTLEIQRTEQGDSAMYLCASSHDADQPQHFGDGTRLSIL.

This clone was counted once. The chain links TRBV5-6 to TRBJ2-5; 11 bases align to TRBD1. The J segment lost 2 bases and the V segment lost 3 bases, leaving 6 bases of the junction unmatched. Germline V lookup: CDR1 SGHDT, CDR2 YYEEEE. The CDR3 loop spans 16 amino acids. DNA of the CDR3: TGTGCCAGCAGCTCTCGGACAGGGGGCCGGCAAGAGACCCAGTACTTC. Residues: CASSSRTGGRQETQYF.

V usage is TRBV10-3 and J usage is TRBJ2-7, with D possibly being TRBD2 (6 bases). Germline CDR1 and CDR2: ENHRY and SYGVKD. The CDR3 contains 13 residues. The V and J ends lost 4 bases and 5 bases respectively, with 12 bases between them. CDR3 in amino acids: CAISASGVDEQYV. In DNA form, the CDR3 reads TGTGCCATCAGTGCGTCGGGAGTGGACGAGCAGTACGTC.

The genes are TRBV9 and TRBJ2-1, with TRBD2 matching over 13 bases. V trimming: 4 bases; J trimming: 2 bases; junction bases outside the gene matches: 3. Per germline, CDR1 SGDLS and CDR2 YYNGEE. The CDR3 loop spans 16 amino acids. The DNA for the CDR3 is TGTGCCAGCAGCTTGGGACTAGCGGGACCCTACAATGAGCAGTTCTTC. Translation gives CASSLGLAGPYNEQFF.

The chain employs TRBV24-1 and TRBJ1-2; D remains ambiguous. The germline V gene encodes CDR1 KGHDR and CDR2 SFDVKD. The CDR3 is 13 residues long. Trimming stripped 4 bases from V and 4 bases from J, with 9 bases between. The CDR3 bases are TGTGCCACCAGTGAGCGGGGTATCTATGGCTACACCTTC. It specifies CATSERGIYGYTF.

The chain combines TRBV27 with TRBJ2-1, with 8 bases identical to TRBD2. The V and J ends lost 3 bases and 9 bases, in that order; junction bases with no gene match: 13. Germline CDR1 and CDR2: MNHEY and SMNVEV (reference sequence). CDR3 size: 16 residues. The CDR3 sequence: CASSFPGLAGITEQFF. The CDR3 nucleotides read TGTGCCAGCAGTTTTCCCGGACTAGCTGGGATCACTGAGCAGTTCTTC.

V is TRBV27 and J is TRBJ2-3, with D possibly TRBD1 on 6 matching bases. The V gene's germline CDR1 is MNHEY and CDR2 SMNVEV (reference sequence). Trimming took off 5 bases at V and 3 bases at J, with 12 bases between the two ends. The CDR3 is 14 residues long. In DNA, the CDR3 is TGTGCCAGCAGTACAGGGCTGGTGACAGATACGCAGTATTTT. This sequence encodes CASSTGLVTDTQYF.

J is TRBJ1-2 and V is TRBV5-1; no clear D. Trimming took off 4 bases at V and 4 bases at J, with 8 bases between the two ends. Germline V CDR1 and CDR2: SGHRS, YFSETQ. The CDR3 consists of 12 residues. CDR3 amino acids: CASSASTYGYTF. The DNA for the CDR3 is TGCGCCAGCAGCGCCTCTACCTATGGCTACACCTTC.

J is TRBJ2-3 and V is TRBV19; 8 bases agree with TRBD2. J lost 2 bases, V lost 5 bases, and 18 bases had no gene match. CDR3 length: 19 amino acids. CDR1 and CDR2 (germline): LNHDA, SQIVND (reference sequence). CDR3 protein: CASSPRVASGPRSTDTQYF. Written as DNA, the CDR3 is TGTGCCAGTAGTCCACGGGTGGCTAGCGGGCCTCGTTCCACAGATACGCAGTATTTT.

The chain couples TRBV9 to TRBJ2-2, with TRBD2 matching 13 bases. The CDR3 loop spans 17 amino acids. V lost 0 bases and J lost 4; bases outside the gene matches: 3. Germline lookup yields CDR1 SGDLS and CDR2 YYNGEE. The CDR3 reads CASSVEGLAGFTGELFF. Here the CDR3 DNA reads TGTGCCAGCAGCGTAGAGGGACTAGCGGGATTCACCGGGGAGCTGTTTTTT.

V usage is TRBV6-5 and J usage is TRBJ1-1, with TRBD1 matching over 9 bases. V was clipped by 5 bases and J by 3 bases; unmatched bases: 7. This CDR3 has 15 amino acids. Germline V gene data show CDR1 as MNHEY and CDR2 as SVGAGI. Written as DNA, the CDR3 is TGTGCCAGCAGTAGCCTACAGGGGGCAGACACTGAAGCTTTCTTT. Its translation is CASSSLQGADTEAFF.